This TCR beta chain emerged from a study of T cell responses to AZD1222 COVID-19 vaccine. Germline V CDR1 and CDR2: MNHEY, SVGAGI. V shed 4 bases, J shed 4 bases, and the junction held 6 bases outside the gene matches. The length of the CDR3 is 15 residues. Sequencing was performed with immunoSEQ multiplex PCR; in TCRdb, only in-frame clones are kept and a portion is missing. The table has 140,000 to 150,000 clones, about 91% seen once. This material consisted of peripheral blood, taken on day 0 of AZD1222 vaccination. The TCR originated in an adult in good health. This sequence joins TRBV6-5 and TRBJ1-4, with 7 bases lining up with TRBD1. The CDR3 reads CASSSRQGVNEKLFF. CDR3 nucleotides: TGTGCCAGCAGTTCCCGACAGGGAGTTAATGAAAAACTGTTTTTT.